A selection of T cell receptor beta chains follows, all from one sample in a study of OX40 agonist ivuxolimab in advanced cancers. Clones were sequenced by immunoSEQ multiplex PCR, and TCRdb holds only the in-frame ones, with some missing. The sample records more than 60,000 clones, about 80% being singletons. Material: CD4+ or CD8+ T cells sorted from blood, obtained in a trial of the OX40 agonist ivuxolimab. The receptors originated from an adult with an advanced solid tumor such as melanoma, head and neck, liver or kidney cancer. The CDR3 runs from the conserved cysteine through the conserved F or W. D genes are given only for firm matches. Size is omitted from some rows. Given values are once, few, many or a class for expanded clones.

CDR3nt | CDR3aa | v_gene | abundance | j_gene | d_gene
TGCGCCAGCAGCTTGGAGGGCCAGCGGGGGGCTTCGAACACCGGGGAGCTGTTTTTT | CASSLEGQRGASNTGELFF | TRBV5-1 | NA | TRBJ2-2 | TRBD2
TGCAGCGTCAGGGGATCTGGAAACACCATATATTTT | CSVRGSGNTIYF | TRBV29-1 | NA | TRBJ1-3 | NA
TGTGCCAGCAGCGCTGACAGGGCCCTGAGGAATGAGCAGTTCTTC | CASSADRALRNEQFF | TRBV9 | NA | TRBJ2-1 | TRBD1
TGTGCCATGCGGGGTTTGGATACGCAGTATTTT | CAMRGLDTQYF | TRBV10-3 | NA | TRBJ2-3 | NA
TGTGCCAGCTCGCTCACTTCGGCGGGGAACACTGAAGCTTTCTTT | CASSLTSAGNTEAFF | TRBV18 | NA | TRBJ1-1 | NA
TGTGCCAGCAGCTTATCGTCCGGGGCCATAAATGAAAAACTGTTTTTT | CASSLSSGAINEKLFF | TRBV7-2 | once | TRBJ1-4 | NA
TGTGCCAGCTTGCGGCGACAGGGCGCAAACTATGGCTACACCTTC | CASLRRQGANYGYTF | TRBV2 | NA | TRBJ1-2 | TRBD1
TGTGCCAGCAGCTTTCCCGGGACAGGGGCTATTTACGGTGAAGCTTTCTTT | CASSFPGTGAIYGEAFF | TRBV7-8 | NA | TRBJ1-1 | TRBD1
TGTGCCAGCAGTTTCGGCCAGTATCAGCCCCAGCATTTT | CASSFGQYQPQHF | TRBV28 | NA | TRBJ1-5 | NA
TGTGCCAGCAGTTTAATTGGACAGGGGTACAATGAGCAGTTCTTC | CASSLIGQGYNEQFF | TRBV27 | once | TRBJ2-1 | TRBD1
TGCAGCGTTGAAGATCGAGCAGGCGATTATAGCTACACCTTC | CSVEDRAGDYSYTF | TRBV29-1 | few | TRBJ1-2 | NA
TGTGCCACACCCACAGGAAAGGGAGAAAAACTGTTTTTT | CATPTGKGEKLFF | TRBV15 | NA | TRBJ1-4 | NA
TGTGCCAGCAGCAAGACCCCGGCAGGGCAGGATTTGGGCTACACCTTC | CASSKTPAGQDLGYTF | TRBV5-6 | NA | TRBJ1-2 | NA
TGTGCCAGCGGTGCCGGAGGTAATATTCTCACTGAAGCTTTCTTT | CASGAGGNILTEAFF | TRBV5-5 | few | TRBJ1-1 | NA
TGTGCCAGCAGCTACCTGGGAAACACCATATATTTT | CASSYLGNTIYF | TRBV5-8 | NA | TRBJ1-3 | NA
TGTGCCAGCAGCCAAGAGATCGCCATATCTGGAAACACCATATATTTT | CASSQEIAISGNTIYF | TRBV4-2 | NA | TRBJ1-3 | NA
TGCGCCAGCAGCTTGGTAGCGCGGGCCCGAGAGACCCAGTACTTC | CASSLVARARETQYF | TRBV5-1 | NA | TRBJ2-5 | NA
TGTGCCAGCTCACCATCTTACCAGATGAACACTGAAGCTTTCTTT | CASSPSYQMNTEAFF | TRBV18 | NA | TRBJ1-1 | NA
TGTGCCAGCAGACGGCAGGGGGGCAACAAAGCTTTCTTT | CASRRQGGNKAFF | TRBV2 | NA | TRBJ1-1 | TRBD1
TGTGCCAGCAGTTTAGGGGGACAGGGGGCCGATCAGCCCCAGCATTTT | CASSLGGQGADQPQHF | TRBV28 | few | TRBJ1-5 | TRBD1
TGTGCCAGTAGTATATCCCCGACAGGGCCGAATGAAAAACTGTTTTTT | CASSISPTGPNEKLFF | TRBV19 | NA | TRBJ1-4 | TRBD1
TGTGCCAGCAGTTCCGGGACTAGCGGGGGGGCCGTCCTGTTCTTC | CASSSGTSGGAVLFF | TRBV7-2 | NA | TRBJ2-1 | TRBD2
TGCGCCAGCAGCTTTGGCCTTGGGGTCGGGGAGCTGTTTTTT | CASSFGLGVGELFF | TRBV5-1 | NA | TRBJ2-2 | NA
TGTGCCAGCAGTGACCCATGGACAGGTACGGAGCAGTACTTC | CASSDPWTGTEQYF | TRBV6-1 | NA | TRBJ2-7 | TRBD1
TGTGCCACCGGGGGACAGGCGGATAATTCACCCCTCCACTTT | CATGGQADNSPLHF | TRBV15 | few | TRBJ1-6 | TRBD1
TGTGCCAGCGGAACCCTAGCGGTCGGACTCAATGAGCAGTTCTTC | CASGTLAVGLNEQFF | TRBV6-5 | NA | TRBJ2-1 | TRBD2
TGTGCCAGCAGTGAAGAGCTAGCGGGGTTGAACACCGGGGAGCTGTTTTTT | CASSEELAGLNTGELFF | TRBV6-4 | NA | TRBJ2-2 | TRBD2
TGTGCCAGCAGCCGACCGGGACTAGAGAAAGAGACCCAGTACTTC | CASSRPGLEKETQYF | TRBV6-4 | NA | TRBJ2-5 | TRBD2
TGTGCCAGCACCCTAGACGAGGGAACCTACGAGCAGTACTTC | CASTLDEGTYEQYF | TRBV6-5 | NA | TRBJ2-7 | NA
TGTGCCAGCAGCTTCGGGGCTTTGGGTAACTCTACTTACGAGCAGTACTTC | CASSFGALGNSTYEQYF | TRBV7-9 | NA | TRBJ2-7 | NA
TGTGCCAGTAGAGCAGGGACAGGAATTGGCGAGCAGTACTTC | CASRAGTGIGEQYF | TRBV19 | few | TRBJ2-7 | TRBD1
TGCGCCAGCAGCTTGTACCAGAGCACAGATACGCAGTATTTT | CASSLYQSTDTQYF | TRBV5-1 | once | TRBJ2-3 | NA
TGCGCCAGCAGCTTGTTATCTGGACAAGGCACAGATACGCAGTATTTT | CASSLLSGQGTDTQYF | TRBV5-1 | NA | TRBJ2-3 | NA
TGTGCCACCAGCAATAGGTACGAGCAGTACTTC | CATSNRYEQYF | TRBV15 | NA | TRBJ2-7 | NA
TGTGCCAGCAGCGTAGCGGGGGGCGCTAGTAGTGAGCAGTTCTTC | CASSVAGGASSEQFF | TRBV9 | few | TRBJ2-1 | NA
TGTGCCAGCAGCCAACAGAGGGGGGCGAACACCGGGGAGCTGTTTTTT | CASSQQRGANTGELFF | TRBV11-3 | NA | TRBJ2-2 | NA
TGTGCCAGCAGCTTGGTCTGGGGGAGTGGAAACACCATATATTTT | CASSLVWGSGNTIYF | TRBV5-6 | NA | TRBJ1-3 | NA
TGTGCCAGCAGTCTTAACGGACTCGGGAAAACCCTTTACGAGCAGTACTTC | CASSLNGLGKTLYEQYF | TRBV5-4 | NA | TRBJ2-7 | NA
TGCGGAAGTACAAATAGGGGGTATAATGAAGCTTTCTTT | CGSTNRGYNEAFF | TRBV19 | NA | TRBJ1-1 | NA
TGTGCCAGCAGCTTAAATTGGCGCACAGATACGCAGTATTTT | CASSLNWRTDTQYF | TRBV7-2 | NA | TRBJ2-3 | NA
TGTGCCAGTAGGCGACAGGTCCGGGATGAAAAACTGTTTTTT | CASRRQVRDEKLFF | TRBV6-1 | NA | TRBJ1-4 | NA
TGTGCCAGCAGGTTAGGGGCTGGGGCCAACGTCCTGACTTTC | CASRLGAGANVLTF | TRBV28 | NA | TRBJ2-6 | NA
TGTGCCAGCAGTTCGGTCCCCCGGGGGGGCTACACCTTC | CASSSVPRGGYTF | TRBV6-5 | NA | TRBJ1-2 | NA
TGTGCCAGCAGTTACCGTGGACAGGTTGAAGCTTTCTTT | CASSYRGQVEAFF | TRBV6-5 | NA | TRBJ1-1 | TRBD1
TGTGCCAGCTCACCAGAACAGTCTAACTATGGCTACACCTTC | CASSPEQSNYGYTF | TRBV18 | NA | TRBJ1-2 | NA
TGTGCCAGCAGCTTCTTGAAGGGTTCCGGGGAGCTGTTTTTT | CASSFLKGSGELFF | TRBV5-4 | NA | TRBJ2-2 | NA
TGTGCCAGCAGCTCTATAGGGGGGGCGCGGTTGGAGACCCAGTACTTC | CASSSIGGARLETQYF | TRBV7-2 | once | TRBJ2-5 | NA
TGTGCCAGCAGAAACAGGGACCGGGACTGGAGAGGCCATGAGCAGTTCTTC | CASRNRDRDWRGHEQFF | TRBV11-2 | NA | TRBJ2-1 | NA
TGCGCCAGCAGCTTGTTACCGGGGGCTGTTGGCTACACCTTC | CASSLLPGAVGYTF | TRBV5-1 | NA | TRBJ1-2 | NA
TGTGCCACCAGCAGAGATCTGAGGGGACAGCCCCAGCATTTT | CATSRDLRGQPQHF | TRBV15 | NA | TRBJ1-5 | NA
TGTGCCAGCAGTGGACAGGGGGCGGACCAAGAGACCCAGTACTTC | CASSGQGADQETQYF | TRBV6-6 | few | TRBJ2-5 | TRBD1
TGTGCCAGCTCACCACTTAGTGCTGAAAAACTGTTTTTT | CASSPLSAEKLFF | TRBV18 | once | TRBJ1-4 | NA
TGCGCCAGCAGCTTGGTACCGGCGGGGGGTAATTCACCCCTCCACTTT | CASSLVPAGGNSPLHF | TRBV5-1 | NA | TRBJ1-6 | NA
TGTGCCAGCAGTGAAGTCCCCGGGAGGAGCACAGATACGCAGTATTTT | CASSEVPGRSTDTQYF | TRBV6-1 | few | TRBJ2-3 | TRBD2
TGCGCCAGCAGTGGGGTGATGAACACTGAAGCTTTCTTT | CASSGVMNTEAFF | TRBV10-2 | few | TRBJ1-1 | NA
TGTGCCAGTACCGAGCGGGGGGATAACACAGATACGCAGTATTTT | CASTERGDNTDTQYF | TRBV19 | NA | TRBJ2-3 | TRBD2
TGTGCCAGTAGTCTCGACAGGCTAACCAACTATGGCTACACCTTC | CASSLDRLTNYGYTF | TRBV19 | NA | TRBJ1-2 | NA
TGTGCCAGTAGGGGGACTAGCGGGGACGAGCAGTTCTTC | CASRGTSGDEQFF | TRBV19 | NA | TRBJ2-1 | TRBD2
TGTGCCAGCAGTGAAGTCCGGAGCACCGGGACTCCTGTTACAAATCAGCCCCAGCATTTT | CASSEVRSTGTPVTNQPQHF | TRBV6-1 | once | TRBJ1-5 | NA